This note documents a single T cell receptor beta chain sequence. What it binds is unknown. This record belongs to a study of monozygotic twins with inflammatory bowel disease. The CDR3 has 14 amino acids. Germline V CDR1 and CDR2: SGHTA, FQGNSA. Study results and caveats: Similarity of repertoires did not differ between concordant and discordant twins, possibly from limited power.

TCRdb reanalyzed the 5' RACE reads and collapses them to one entry per CDR3 protein, without DNA. The sample holds around 450,000 distinct CDR3 sequences. The sample comprised blood. This TCR came from a human donor with ulcerative colitis or Crohn's disease, or a healthy co-twin of an affected twin (not recorded which). The rearrangement links TRBV7-2 to TRBJ2-7; the TCRdb D gene call, TRBD2, has no DNA to confirm it. CDR3 residues: CASNLAGGEYEQYF.